Described below is a single T cell receptor (beta chain) sequence and its context. What it binds is unknown. Measured with immunoSEQ multiplex PCR; TCRdb has only the in-frame clones, and not every one. The data contain about 68,000 clones, 75% to 85% of them singletons. This sample was included in a study of OX40 agonist ivuxolimab in advanced cancers. Turning to the study itself: Dosing consisted of intravenous ivuxolimab at 0.01 to 10 mg/kg every 2 weeks. Whole-study findings and limits: Among the nonresponders, some also had low normalized T-cell clonal expansion.

The CDR3 contains 16 residues. In germline, CDR1 is MNHEY, CDR2 SMNVEV (reference sequence). The V gene lost 1 base and the J gene lost 5 bases, with 16 bases spanning the gap. The TCR originated in an adult with an advanced solid tumor such as melanoma, head and neck, liver or kidney cancer. Sample: CD4+ or CD8+ T cells sorted from blood, taken in a trial of the OX40 agonist ivuxolimab. The V gene is TRBV27, the J gene TRBJ2-3; D is undetermined. The CDR3 region is CASSLYPPKGVDTQYF. The CDR3 DNA follows: TGTGCCAGCAGTTTATACCCACCCAAAGGCGTAGATACGCAGTATTTT.